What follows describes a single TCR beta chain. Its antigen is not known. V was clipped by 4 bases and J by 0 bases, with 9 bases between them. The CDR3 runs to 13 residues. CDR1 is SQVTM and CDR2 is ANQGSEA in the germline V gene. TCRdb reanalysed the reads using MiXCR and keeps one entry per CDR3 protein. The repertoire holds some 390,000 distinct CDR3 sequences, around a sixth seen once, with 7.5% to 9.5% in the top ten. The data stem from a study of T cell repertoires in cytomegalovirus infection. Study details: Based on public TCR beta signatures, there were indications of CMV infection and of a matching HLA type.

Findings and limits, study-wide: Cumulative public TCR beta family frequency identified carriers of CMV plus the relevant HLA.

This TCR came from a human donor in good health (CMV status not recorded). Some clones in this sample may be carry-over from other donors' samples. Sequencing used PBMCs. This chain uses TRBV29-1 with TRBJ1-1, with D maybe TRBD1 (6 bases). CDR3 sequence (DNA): TGCAGCGTTGCTCGGGACATGAACACTGAAGCTTTCTTT. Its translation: CSVARDMNTEAFF.